This is a list of T cell receptor beta chains from one sample in a study of shared clonotypes between healthy human individuals. TCRdb's copy holds only in-frame clones and misses some; the assay was immunoSEQ multiplex PCR. The sample shows fewer than 850,000 clones, roughly 91% of them seen only once. Sequenced: memory CD8+ T cells from PBMCs. All receptors come from a man aged 18 to 29 in good health. Some clones in this sample may be carry-over from other donors' samples. CDR3s include the opening cysteine and the closing phenylalanine or tryptophan. D genes are given only for firm matches.

d_gene | j_gene | v_gene | CDR3aa
NA | TRBJ2-1 | TRBV30 | CAWSDWNEQFF
NA | TRBJ1-5 | TRBV27 | CAGSSSRGGRTYSNQPQHF
TRBD2 | TRBJ2-5 | TRBV9 | CASSVHWRGGMRETQYF
NA | TRBJ2-1 | TRBV28 | CASSFPGQWNYNEQFF
TRBD1 | TRBJ2-5 | TRBV28 | CASRRTGPETQYF
TRBD1 | TRBJ1-2 | TRBV19 | CASSPHVPGQLANYGYTF
TRBD2 | TRBJ2-1 | TRBV7-4 | CASSSGGYRDNEQFF
NA | TRBJ2-5 | TRBV6-6 | CASSYSGVQTQETQYF
NA | TRBJ2-5 | TRBV13 | CASSPIGRETQYF
TRBD1 | TRBJ1-2 | TRBV4-2 | CASSRHGQGESYTF
TRBD2 | TRBJ2-5 | TRBV2 | CASAVGPSGSQETQYF